This TCR beta chain was captured in a study of T cells after yellow fever vaccination. About the study: It was SMART-Seq v4 Ultra Low Input that prepared the fractions with low cell numbers. Findings and limits, study-wide: Reappearance after the booster was seen for most primary-vaccination clones, at approximately 97% CD4 and around 90% CD8.

The TCR cDNA carried a universal primer site and UMIs from 5'RACE template switching. TCRdb re-analysed the 5' RACE reads in MiXCR, keeping a single row per CDR3 protein. The sample has about 500,000 distinct CDR3 sequences, around 16% seen once. Remarks on this clonotype: Its antigen remains unknown.

There are 12 residues in the CDR3. Trimming took 8 bases from V and 10 from J, leaving 12 bases between them. The V gene's germline CDR1 is MGHRA and CDR2 YSYEKL. This chain connects TRBV4-1 to TRBJ1-6; D is unclear. This TCR came from a man younger than 30 who received the YFV17D yellow fever vaccine. The material sequenced was PBMCs, taken 4 to 6 days after the first yellow fever vaccination. The CDR3 DNA reads as TGCGCCAGCCGAAAGGGAGCCTCACCCCTCCACTTT. This encodes CASRKGASPLHF.